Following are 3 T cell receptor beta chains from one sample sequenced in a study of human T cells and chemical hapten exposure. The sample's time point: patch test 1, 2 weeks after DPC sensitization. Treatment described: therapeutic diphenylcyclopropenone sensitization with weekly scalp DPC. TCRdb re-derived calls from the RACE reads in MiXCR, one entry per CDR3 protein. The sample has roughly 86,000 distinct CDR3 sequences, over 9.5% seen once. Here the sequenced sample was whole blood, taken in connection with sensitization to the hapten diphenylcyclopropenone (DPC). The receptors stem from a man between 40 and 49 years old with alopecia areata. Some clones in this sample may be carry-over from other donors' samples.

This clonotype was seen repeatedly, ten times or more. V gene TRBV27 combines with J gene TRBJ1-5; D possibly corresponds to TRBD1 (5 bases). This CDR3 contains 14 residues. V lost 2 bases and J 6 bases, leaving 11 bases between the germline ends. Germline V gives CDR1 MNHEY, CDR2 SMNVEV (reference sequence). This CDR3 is CASSLLGVGQPQHF. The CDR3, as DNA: TGTGCCAGCAGTTTACTAGGGGTGGGTCAGCCCCAGCATTTT.

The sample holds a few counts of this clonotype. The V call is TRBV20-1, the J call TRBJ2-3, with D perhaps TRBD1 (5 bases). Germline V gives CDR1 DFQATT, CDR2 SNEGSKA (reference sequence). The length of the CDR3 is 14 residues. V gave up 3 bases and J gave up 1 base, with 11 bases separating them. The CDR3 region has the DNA TGCAGTGCTAGGCAGGGAATCGGCACAGATACGCAGTATTTT. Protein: CSARQGIGTDTQYF.

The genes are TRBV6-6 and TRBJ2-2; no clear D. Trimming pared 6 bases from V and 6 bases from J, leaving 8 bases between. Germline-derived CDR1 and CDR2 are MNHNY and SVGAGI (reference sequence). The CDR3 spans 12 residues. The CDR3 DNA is TGTGCCAGCAGCCTAGAATCCGGGGAGCTGTTTTTT. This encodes CASSLESGELFF.